The rows below give T cell receptor beta chains drawn from one sample of a study of breast tumors, draining lymph nodes, adjacent tissues. TCRdb re-derived calls from the multiplex PCR reads in MiXCR, one entry per CDR3 protein. The repertoire holds 150,000 to 250,000 distinct CDR3 sequences, with 31% as singletons. Input material: axillary lymph node tissue. The receptors here all came from a female donor with breast cancer. Some clones in this sample may be carry-over from other donors' samples. CDR3s include the opening cysteine and the closing phenylalanine or tryptophan. The D gene is left open where the match is weak. Clone size is shown for a subset of rows, as once, few, many or a class of expanded clone.

v_call	j_call	clone_size	d_call	cdr3_aa	cdr3_nt
TRBV2	TRBJ2-7	many	NA	CASTLGSNEQYF	TGTGCCAGCACCCTGGGGAGTAACGAGCAGTACTTC
TRBV6-5	TRBJ1-1	NA	TRBD1	CASRMDRGTTEAFF	TGTGCCAGCAGAATGGACAGGGGTACTACTGAAGCTTTCTTT
TRBV24-1	TRBJ2-1	many	NA	CATSDPAASNEQFF	TGTGCCACCAGTGATCCAGCGGCATCAAATGAGCAGTTCTTC
TRBV10-3	TRBJ1-2	many	NA	CAIAGEGGGYTF	TGTGCCATCGCCGGGGAGGGTGGTGGCTACACCTTC
TRBV6-5	TRBJ1-6	many	TRBD1	CTSRDRENSPLHF	TGTACCTCGCGAGACAGGGAAAATTCACCCCTCCACTTT
TRBV7-9	TRBJ1-5	many	NA	CASSFSGDNQPQHF	TGTGCCAGCAGCTTTTCAGGGGACAATCAGCCCCAGCATTTT
TRBV6-2/TRBV6-3	TRBJ1-5	NA	NA	CASSSAGGNQPQHF	TGTGCCAGCAGTTCGGCAGGGGGCAATCAGCCCCAGCATTTT
TRBV19	TRBJ1-5	many	NA	CASSIDSDQPQHF	TGTGCCAGTAGTATCGACAGCGATCAGCCCCAGCATTTT
TRBV7-2	TRBJ1-3	many	NA	CASRKQSSGNTIYF	TGTGCCAGCAGGAAACAGAGCTCTGGAAACACCATATATTTT
TRBV5-4	TRBJ2-3	many	TRBD2	CASSLRLAGLTDTQYF	TGTGCCAGCAGCCTCAGACTAGCGGGGTTAACAGATACGCAGTATTTT
TRBV6-5	TRBJ2-5	few	NA	CASSSSSRETQYF	TGTGCCAGCAGTTCTAGTTCTCGAGAGACCCAGTACTTC
TRBV6-2/TRBV6-3	TRBJ1-6	many	NA	CASSYRGGQSDSPLHF	TGTGCCAGCAGTTACCGGGGTGGACAGTCGGATTCACCCCTCCACTTT
TRBV6-1	TRBJ1-2	NA	NA	CASSPSGINYGYTF	TGTGCCAGCAGTCCCTCGGGAATTAACTATGGCTACACCTTC
TRBV24-1	TRBJ2-3	NA	NA	CATRQTGWDTDTQYF	TGTGCCACCCGTCAGACAGGCTGGGACACAGATACGCAGTATTTT
TRBV11-2	TRBJ1-2	many	NA	CASSSWSRGYNYGYTF	TGTGCCAGCAGTAGCTGGAGCAGGGGATATAACTATGGCTACACCTTC
TRBV29-1	TRBJ2-1	many	NA	CSVVVSSREQFF	TGCAGCGTTGTTGTGTCTAGCCGAGAGCAGTTCTTC
TRBV20-1	TRBJ2-3	many	TRBD2	CSAIYSGGPSTDTQYF	TGCAGTGCTATCTATAGCGGGGGGCCTAGCACAGATACGCAGTATTTT
TRBV10-3	TRBJ2-3	many	TRBD2	CAISGTSATDTQYF	TGTGCCATCTCGGGAACTAGCGCCACAGATACGCAGTATTTT
TRBV7-3	TRBJ2-7	many	NA	CASSLGRDYEQYF	TGTGCCAGCAGCCTAGGGCGAGACTACGAGCAGTACTTC
TRBV6-1	TRBJ2-3	NA	NA	CASNSQARGTDTQYF	TGTGCCAGCAACTCCCAGGCGAGAGGCACAGATACGCAGTATTTT
TRBV20-1	TRBJ2-1	few	TRBD2	CSARGGRGVNEQFF	TGCAGTGCACGGGGGGGGAGGGGTGTCAATGAGCAGTTCTTC
TRBV4-2	TRBJ2-7	NA	TRBD1	CASRRTGGTEQYF	TGTGCCAGCAGGAGGACAGGGGGCACCGAGCAGTACTTC
TRBV2	TRBJ1-4	many	NA	CASLPMRENEKLFF	TGTGCCAGCCTCCCCATGAGGGAAAATGAAAAACTGTTTTTT
TRBV5-1	TRBJ2-1	many	NA	CASSLPTVNNEQFF	TGCGCCAGCAGCTTACCAACAGTTAACAATGAGCAGTTCTTC
TRBV5-1	TRBJ2-1	NA	TRBD2	CASSRGTSGYPPPEFF	TGCGCCAGCAGCCGAGGGACTAGCGGGTACCCACCCCCGGAGTTCTTC
TRBV6-4	TRBJ1-2	many	TRBD1	CASSDPGTGNGYTF	TGTGCCAGCAGTGATCCCGGGACAGGAAACGGCTACACCTTC
TRBV7-9	TRBJ1-4	NA	NA	CASSSGGGAANEKLFF	TGTGCCAGCAGTTCGGGTGGAGGGGCAGCTAATGAAAAACTGTTTTTT
TRBV6-1	TRBJ2-3	many	TRBD1	CASILTGGSADTQYF	TGTGCCAGCATCCTGACAGGGGGTTCGGCAGATACGCAGTATTTT
TRBV6-2/TRBV6-3	TRBJ1-4	many	NA	CASRYRVEKLFF	TGTGCCAGCCGCTACAGGGTTGAAAAACTGTTTTTT
TRBV12-3/TRBV12-4	TRBJ2-6	NA	NA	CASTIGAGANVLTF	TGTGCCAGCACTATAGGGGCCGGGGCCAACGTCCTGACTTTC
TRBV2	TRBJ2-1	NA	TRBD2	CASSARDRTSGNEQFF	TGTGCCAGCAGTGCTAGGGACCGGACTAGCGGCAATGAGCAGTTCTTC
TRBV19	TRBJ2-5	NA	NA	CASSSRTAPKGQETQSF	TGTGCCAGTAGTAGCCGGACAGCCCCCAAGGGCCAAGAGACCCAGTCCTTC
TRBV7-9	TRBJ1-2	NA	TRBD1	CASSWGTEEANYGHTF	TGTGCCAGCAGCTGGGGGACAGAAGAAGCTAACTATGGCCACACCTTC
TRBV30	TRBJ2-7	many	TRBD2	CAWSLGGGGGEQYF	TGTGCCTGGAGCCTCGGTGGCGGGGGGGGTGAGCAGTACTTC
TRBV7-9	TRBJ2-2	NA	NA	CASSTGTANTGELFF	TGTGCCAGCAGCACCGGGACGGCGAACACCGGGGAGCTGTTTTTT
TRBV7-9	TRBJ2-1	many	TRBD1	CASSPTGVDEQFF	TGTGCCAGCAGCCCTACAGGGGTGGATGAGCAGTTCTTC
TRBV3-1	TRBJ2-3	many	TRBD2	CASSRLAGQSDTQYF	TGTGCCAGCAGCCGACTAGCGGGACAATCAGATACGCAGTATTTT
TRBV30	TRBJ2-3	many	TRBD2	CAWSVRSGGANTDTQYF	TGTGCCTGGAGTGTACGGAGCGGGGGGGCAAACACAGATACGCAGTATTTT
TRBV6-1	TRBJ1-2	few	TRBD1	CASSDRGRLDGYTF	TGTGCCAGCAGTGACAGGGGGCGCCTGGATGGCTACACCTTC
TRBV15	TRBJ1-2	many	NA	CATSRVRSGTYGYTF	TGTGCCACCAGCAGAGTACGGTCAGGGACCTATGGCTACACCTTC
TRBV29-1	TRBJ1-4	NA	TRBD1	CSVVQGATDEKLFF	TGCAGCGTTGTGCAGGGGGCAACAGATGAAAAACTGTTTTTT
TRBV20-1	TRBJ1-1	once	NA	CSARDLTPNTVAFF	TGCAGTGCTAGGGATCTGACACCGAACACTGTTGCTTTCTTT
TRBV5-5	TRBJ1-6	many	TRBD1	CASSGQVSSYNSPLHF	TGTGCCAGCAGCGGACAGGTATCCTCCTATAATTCACCCCTCCACTTT
TRBV11-3	TRBJ2-6	many	NA	CASSAAGANVLTF	TGTGCCAGCAGCGCCGCTGGGGCCAACGTCCTGACTTTC
TRBV7-6	TRBJ2-7	many	TRBD1	CASSQGQGAVEQYF	TGTGCCAGCAGCCAGGGACAGGGGGCGGTCGAGCAGTACTTC